A selection of T cell receptor beta chains follows, all from one sample in a study of blood T cell repertoires in COVID-19. The assay was immunoSEQ multiplex PCR, and TCRdb's table has in-frame clones only and misses some. The data show 150,000 to 180,000 clones, about 85% seen once. Sequencing was done on a sample of peripheral blood. The source of these receptors is a man in his 60s with COVID-19, enrolled during active disease. Both conserved end residues are part of each CDR3. The D gene is left open where the match is weak. A row's size may be missing; if present it is once, few, many or a size class.

d_call	v_call	clone_size	j_call	cdr3_nt	cdr3_aa
TRBD1	TRBV19	few	TRBJ1-4	TGTGCCAGTAGTATGGGACAGGGGAATAATGAAAAACTGTTTTTT	CASSMGQGNNEKLFF
.	TRBV5-8	few	TRBJ1-3	TGTGCCAGCTTTGGACAGCAGTTCCTCTCTGGAAACACCATATATTTT	CASFGQQFLSGNTIYF
.	TRBV6-5	few	TRBJ1-2	TGTGCCAGCAGCTCCCGGAACTATGGCTACACCTTC	CASSSRNYGYTF
.	TRBV30	.	TRBJ1-2	TGTGCCTGGAGCGCCTCGGACGGGGTAGGGGGCTACACCTTC	CAWSASDGVGGYTF
.	TRBV7-8	.	TRBJ1-4	TGTGCCAGCAGCGCAGGAAGGGAGGGACAAACTAATGAAAAACTGTTTTTT	CASSAGREGQTNEKLFF
TRBD1	TRBV6-5	.	TRBJ1-2	TGTGCCAGCGGCCCCGGGGACAGGAAAGGTGGCTACACCTTC	CASGPGDRKGGYTF
.	TRBV7-2	.	TRBJ2-3	TGTGCCAGCAGCTTATCTGTGGGGGCAGCGCCGGCACAAGCAGATACGCAGTATTTT	CASSLSVGAAPAQADTQYF
TRBD1	TRBV7-8	.	TRBJ1-2	TGTGCCAGCACCGAAGTGGGACAGGGGGTATCTGGCTACACCTTC	CASTEVGQGVSGYTF
.	TRBV5-1	once	TRBJ2-1	TGCGCCAGCAGCTTTTACAACGACAATGAGCAGTTCTTC	CASSFYNDNEQFF
.	TRBV19	.	TRBJ2-7	TGTGCCAGTAGTATTAACAGTCGGGAGCAGTACTTC	CASSINSREQYF
.	TRBV29-1	once	TRBJ1-2	TGCAGCGTTGACGGGGGTGCTAACTATGGCTACACCTTC	CSVDGGANYGYTF
TRBD1	TRBV9	.	TRBJ1-1	TGTGCCAGCAGCGTAACCGACAGGGGCAATTTGAACACTGAAGCTTTCTTT	CASSVTDRGNLNTEAFF
.	TRBV19	once	TRBJ2-2	TGTGCCAGTAGCCCTTCCCCCGGGGAGCTGTTTTTT	CASSPSPGELFF
.	TRBV3-1/TRBV3-2	.	TRBJ1-2	TGTGCCAGCAGCCCCTCTTCGTCTGCGGGATCCGGCTACACCTTC	CASSPSSSAGSGYTF
TRBD2	TRBV27	.	TRBJ2-7	TGTGCCAGCAGTCTCCAAACCTTAGCGGGAGGGCAGCAGTACTTC	CASSLQTLAGGQQYF
.	TRBV19	.	TRBJ1-5	TGTGCCAGTAGTATTCCTAGGAGTCACAATCAGCCCCAGCATTTT	CASSIPRSHNQPQHF
TRBD2	TRBV19	.	TRBJ2-7	TGTGCCAGTACTAAGGCGGCGGGAGGGGCCTACGAGCAGTACTTC	CASTKAAGGAYEQYF
TRBD2	TRBV11-3	once	TRBJ2-5	TGTGCCAGCAGCTTGTCCGGGGGGGGACGGGAGACCCAGTACTTC	CASSLSGGGRETQYF
TRBD1	TRBV18	.	TRBJ1-4	TGTGCCAGCTCGCCCCGTAGGACAGGGAACGAAAAACTGTTTTTT	CASSPRRTGNEKLFF
.	TRBV19	.	TRBJ1-6	TGTGCCACCTCGGGAGGATCTAATTCACCCCTCCACTTT	CATSGGSNSPLHF
.	TRBV6-1	.	TRBJ2-2	TGTGCCAGCAGTGAAGCTGGGCAGTCAGCCGGGGAGCTGTTTTTT	CASSEAGQSAGELFF
.	TRBV5-4	.	TRBJ2-1	TGTGCCAGCAGCCGAGGGTCTAGCCTCCCGAATGAGCAGTTCTTC	CASSRGSSLPNEQFF
TRBD2	TRBV7-2	.	TRBJ2-3	TGTGCCAGCAGCTTAACCGATGGACTAGCGGGGCCCACAGATACGCAGTATTTT	CASSLTDGLAGPTDTQYF
TRBD2	TRBV24-1	once	TRBJ2-1	TGTGCCACCAGTGACCCCGCGGGGGGGCGGTTAAATGAGCAGTTCTTC	CATSDPAGGRLNEQFF